This record concerns one T cell receptor (beta chain) sequence. The antigen remains undetermined. These data come from a study of shared clonotypes between healthy human individuals. Study information: Each donor contributed plates that comprised three CD4 naive, three CD4 memory, two CD8 naive and one CD8 memory.

The J segment lost 4 bases and the V segment lost 6 bases, leaving 14 bases of the junction unmatched. Per the germline V gene, CDR1 is ENHRY and CDR2 is SYGVKD. The CDR3 covers 17 residues. Clones were read by immunoSEQ multiplex PCR, and TCRdb kept only the in-frame ones, dropping some. The sample consists of some 2,500,000 clones, 85% to 95% of them appearing once. Study-level results: Compared with memory subsets, naive subsets generally had larger estimated richness. What rarefaction showed was incomplete sorted-subset sequencing despite large depth.

This receptor was taken from a man aged 18 to 30 in good health. Some clones in this sample may be carry-over from other donors' samples. The genes are TRBV10-3 and TRBJ2-1; 8 nucleotides match TRBD2. Sequencing input: naive CD4+ T cells from PBMCs. The subset: CD45RA+ positively selected. The DNA for the CDR3 is TGTGCCATCAGAAGAGGTGCGTCTAGCGGGTTATACAATGAGCAGTTCTTC. Translation gives CAIRRGASSGLYNEQFF.